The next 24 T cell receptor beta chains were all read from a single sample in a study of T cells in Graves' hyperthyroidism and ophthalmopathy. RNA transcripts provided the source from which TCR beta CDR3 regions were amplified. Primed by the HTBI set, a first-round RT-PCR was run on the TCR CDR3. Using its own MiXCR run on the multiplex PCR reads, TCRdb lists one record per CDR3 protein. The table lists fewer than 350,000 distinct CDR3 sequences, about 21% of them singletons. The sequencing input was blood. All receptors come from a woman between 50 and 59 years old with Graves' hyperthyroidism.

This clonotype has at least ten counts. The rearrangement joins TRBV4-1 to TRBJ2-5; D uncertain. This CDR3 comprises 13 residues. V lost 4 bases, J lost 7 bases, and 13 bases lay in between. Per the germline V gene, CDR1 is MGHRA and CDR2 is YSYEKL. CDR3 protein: CASSLEGPGTQYF. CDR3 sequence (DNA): TGCGCCAGCAGCCTTGAAGGCCCTGGGACCCAGTACTTC.

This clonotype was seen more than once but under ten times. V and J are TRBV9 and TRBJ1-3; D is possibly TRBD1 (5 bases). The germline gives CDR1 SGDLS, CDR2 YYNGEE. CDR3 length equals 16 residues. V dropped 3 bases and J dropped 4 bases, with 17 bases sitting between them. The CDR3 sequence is CASSERTRTLGNTIYF. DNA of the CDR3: TGTGCCAGCAGCGAACGGACCCGGACATTAGGAAACACCATATATTTT.

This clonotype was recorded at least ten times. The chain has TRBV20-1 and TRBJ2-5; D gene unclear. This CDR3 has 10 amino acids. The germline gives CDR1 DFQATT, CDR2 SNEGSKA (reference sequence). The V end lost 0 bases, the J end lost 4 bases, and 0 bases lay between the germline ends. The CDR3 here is CSAREETQYF. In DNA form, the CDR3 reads TGCAGTGCTAGAGAAGAGACCCAGTACTTC.

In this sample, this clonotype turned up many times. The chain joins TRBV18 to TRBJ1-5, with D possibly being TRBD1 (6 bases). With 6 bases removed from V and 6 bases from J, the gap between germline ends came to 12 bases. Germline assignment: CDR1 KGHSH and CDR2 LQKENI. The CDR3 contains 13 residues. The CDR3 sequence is CASSPGGGQPQHF. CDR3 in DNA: TGTGCCAGCTCTCCGGGGGGCGGTCAGCCCCAGCATTTT.

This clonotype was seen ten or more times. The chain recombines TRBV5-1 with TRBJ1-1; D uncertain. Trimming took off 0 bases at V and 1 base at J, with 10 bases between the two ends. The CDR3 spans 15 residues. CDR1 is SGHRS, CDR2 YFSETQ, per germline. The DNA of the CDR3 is TGCGCCAGCAGCTTGGCGGCCGGCGCGAACACTGAAGCTTTCTTT. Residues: CASSLAAGANTEAFF.

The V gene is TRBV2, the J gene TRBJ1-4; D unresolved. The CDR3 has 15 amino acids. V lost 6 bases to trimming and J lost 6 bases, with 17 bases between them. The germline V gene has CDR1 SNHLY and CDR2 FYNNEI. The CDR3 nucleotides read TGTGCCAGCAGGACTCGAGGAGGCGGGTATGAAAAACTGTTTTTT. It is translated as CASRTRGGGYEKLFF.

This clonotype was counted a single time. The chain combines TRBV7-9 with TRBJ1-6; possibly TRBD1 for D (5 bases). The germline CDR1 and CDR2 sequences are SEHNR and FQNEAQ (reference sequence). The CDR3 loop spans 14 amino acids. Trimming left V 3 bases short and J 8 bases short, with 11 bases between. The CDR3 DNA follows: TGTGCCAGCAGCTTCCAGGGATCCGATTCACCCCTCCACTTT. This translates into CASSFQGSDSPLHF. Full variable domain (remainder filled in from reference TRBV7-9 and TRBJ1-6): DTGVSQNPRHKITKRGQNVTFRCDPISEHNRLYWYRQTLGQGPEFLTYFQNEAQLEKSRLLSDRFSAERPKGSFSTLEIQRTEQGDSAMYLCASSFQGSDSPLHFGNGTRLTVT.

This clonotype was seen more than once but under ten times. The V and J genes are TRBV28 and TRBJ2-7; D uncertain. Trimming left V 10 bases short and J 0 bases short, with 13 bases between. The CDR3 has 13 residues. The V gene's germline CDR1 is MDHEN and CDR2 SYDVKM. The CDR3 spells CATEAGSSYEQYF. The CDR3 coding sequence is TGTGCCACCGAAGCCGGTAGCTCCTACGAGCAGTACTTC.

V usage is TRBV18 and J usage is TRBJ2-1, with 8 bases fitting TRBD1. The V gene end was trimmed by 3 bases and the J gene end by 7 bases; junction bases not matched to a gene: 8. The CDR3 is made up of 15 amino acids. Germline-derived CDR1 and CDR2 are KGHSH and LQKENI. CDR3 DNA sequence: TGTGCCAGCTCACCCAGCCCTGACAGGGGAAATGAGCAGTTCTTC. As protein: CASSPSPDRGNEQFF.

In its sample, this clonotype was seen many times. This CDR3 reads CASSFFSGWGTENTGELFF. The CDR3 nucleotides read TGTGCCAGCAGCTTTTTTTCGGGCTGGGGGACTGAGAACACCGGGGAGCTGTTTTTT. The chain has TRBV7-6 and TRBJ2-2, with D perhaps matching TRBD2 (6 bases). CDR1 and CDR2 from the germline V gene are SGHVS and FNYEAQ. The CDR3 runs to 19 residues. V lost 3 bases and J lost 1, with 21 bases in between.

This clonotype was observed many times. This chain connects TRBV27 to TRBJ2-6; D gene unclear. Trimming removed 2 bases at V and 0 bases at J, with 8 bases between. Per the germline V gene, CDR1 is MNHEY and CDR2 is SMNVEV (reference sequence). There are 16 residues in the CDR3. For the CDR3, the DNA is TGTGCCAGCAGTTTAAATACCTTCTCTGGGGCCAACGTCCTGACTTTC. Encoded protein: CASSLNTFSGANVLTF.

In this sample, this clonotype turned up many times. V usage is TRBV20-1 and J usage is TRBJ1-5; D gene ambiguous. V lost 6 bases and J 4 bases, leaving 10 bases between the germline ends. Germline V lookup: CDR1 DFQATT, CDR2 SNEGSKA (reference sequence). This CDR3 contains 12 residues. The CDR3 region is CSAVPGNQPQHF. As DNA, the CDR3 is TGCAGTGCAGTGCCCGGGAATCAGCCCCAGCATTTT.

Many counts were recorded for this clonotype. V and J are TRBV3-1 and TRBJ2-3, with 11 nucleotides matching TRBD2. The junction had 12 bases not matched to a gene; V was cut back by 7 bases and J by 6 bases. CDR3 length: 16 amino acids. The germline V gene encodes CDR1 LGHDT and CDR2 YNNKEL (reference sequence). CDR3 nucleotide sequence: TGTGCCAGCACCCTTTTAGCGGGGGGGCCTGTTGATACGCAGTATTTT. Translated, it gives CASTLLAGGPVDTQYF.

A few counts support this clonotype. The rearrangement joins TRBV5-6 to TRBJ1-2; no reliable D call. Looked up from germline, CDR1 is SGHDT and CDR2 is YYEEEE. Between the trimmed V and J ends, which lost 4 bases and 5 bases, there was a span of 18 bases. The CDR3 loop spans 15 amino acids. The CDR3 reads CASSPMDGREYGYTF. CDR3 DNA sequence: TGTGCCAGCAGCCCAATGGACGGGAGGGAATATGGCTACACCTTC.

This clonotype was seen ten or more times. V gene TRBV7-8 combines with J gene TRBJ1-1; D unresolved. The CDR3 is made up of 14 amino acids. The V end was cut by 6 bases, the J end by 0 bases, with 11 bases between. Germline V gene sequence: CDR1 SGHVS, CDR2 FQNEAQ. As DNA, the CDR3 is TGTGCCAGCAGGGCCAAGAAGATGAACACTGAAGCTTTCTTT. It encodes CASRAKKMNTEAFF.

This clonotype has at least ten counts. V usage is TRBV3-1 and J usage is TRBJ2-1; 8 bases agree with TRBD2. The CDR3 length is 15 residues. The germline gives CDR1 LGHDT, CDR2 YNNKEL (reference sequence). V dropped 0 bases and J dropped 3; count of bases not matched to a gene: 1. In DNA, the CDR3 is TGTGCCAGCAGCCAAGACGGGGGGGGCTACAATGAGCAGTTCTTC. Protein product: CASSQDGGGYNEQFF.

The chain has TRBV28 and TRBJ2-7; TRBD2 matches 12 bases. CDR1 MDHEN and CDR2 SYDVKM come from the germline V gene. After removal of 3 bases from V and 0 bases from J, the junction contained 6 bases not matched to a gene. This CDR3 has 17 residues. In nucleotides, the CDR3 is TGTGCCAGCAGTTTTCTTACTAGCGGGGGGCTCTCCTACGAGCAGTACTTC. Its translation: CASSFLTSGGLSYEQYF.

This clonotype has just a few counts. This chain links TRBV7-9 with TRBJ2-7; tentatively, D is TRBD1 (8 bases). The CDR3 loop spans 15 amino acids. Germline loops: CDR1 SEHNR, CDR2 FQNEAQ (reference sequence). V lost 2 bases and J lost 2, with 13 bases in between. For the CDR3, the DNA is TGTGCCAGCAGCTTAAATACAGGGGGGGCCTACGAGCAGTACTTC. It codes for CASSLNTGGAYEQYF.

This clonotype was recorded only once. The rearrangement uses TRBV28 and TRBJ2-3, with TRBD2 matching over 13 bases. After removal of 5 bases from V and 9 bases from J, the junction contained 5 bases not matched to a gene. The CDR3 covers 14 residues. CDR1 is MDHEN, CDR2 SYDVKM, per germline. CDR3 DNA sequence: TGTGCCAGCAGTGGACTAGCGGGAGCAATGACGCAGTATTTT. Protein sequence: CASSGLAGAMTQYF.

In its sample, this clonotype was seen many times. This chain's CDR3 is CASSPRTNSDTQYF. In nucleotides, the CDR3 is TGTGCCAGCAGCCCCCGGACTAATTCAGATACGCAGTATTTT. J is TRBJ2-3 and V is TRBV7-9; tentative D call: TRBD2 (6 bases). V was pared by 5 bases and J by 4 bases, with 13 bases between. This CDR3 region has 14 residues. Germline-derived CDR1 and CDR2 are SEHNR and FQNEAQ (reference sequence).

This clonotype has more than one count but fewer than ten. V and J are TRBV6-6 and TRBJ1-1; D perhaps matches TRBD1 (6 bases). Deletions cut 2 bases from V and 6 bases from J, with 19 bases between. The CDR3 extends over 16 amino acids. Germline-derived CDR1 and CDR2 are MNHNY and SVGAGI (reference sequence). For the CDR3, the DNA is TGTGCCAGCAGTTACGTCGTATTGGGGGGCATCCCTGAAGCTTTCTTT. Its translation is CASSYVVLGGIPEAFF.

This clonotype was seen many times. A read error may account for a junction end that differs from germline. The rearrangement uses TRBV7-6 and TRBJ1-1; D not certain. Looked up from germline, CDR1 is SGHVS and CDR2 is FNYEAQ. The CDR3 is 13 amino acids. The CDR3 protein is CASSVAGNTEAFF. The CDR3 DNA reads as TGTGCCAGCAGCGTAGCTGGGAACACTGAAGCTTTCTTT.

The CDR3 sequence is CASSFTSGFWDTQYF. The CDR3 DNA follows: TGCGCCAGCAGCTTTACTAGCGGTTTTTGGGATACGCAGTATTTT. The V call is TRBV5-1, the J call TRBJ2-3; 8 nucleotides agree with TRBD2. With 2 bases clipped from V and 6 bases from J, the junction kept 8 bases outside the gene matches. From germline, CDR1 is SGHRS and CDR2 YFSETQ. This CDR3 is built from 15 residues.

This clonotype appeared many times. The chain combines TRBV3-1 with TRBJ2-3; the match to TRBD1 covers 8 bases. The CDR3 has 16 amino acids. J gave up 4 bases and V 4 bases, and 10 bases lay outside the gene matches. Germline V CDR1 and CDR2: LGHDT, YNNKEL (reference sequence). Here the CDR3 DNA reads TGTGCCAGCAGCCCAGGAGGCAGGGGGCCAGCAGATACGCAGTATTTT. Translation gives CASSPGGRGPADTQYF.